The T cell receptor beta chain under discussion was sequenced for a study of TIL therapy for anti-PD-1-resistant metastatic lung cancer. Per the germline V gene, CDR1 is SGHTA and CDR2 is FQGNSA. The CDR3 is 13 amino acids. Deletions cut 0 bases from V and 5 bases from J, with 7 bases between. Documented time point: pre-treatment sample, taken before nivolumab and TIL therapy. Sequencing used immunoSEQ v3. Survey-level samples got approximately 1.8 million read pairs; deep-level samples got about 5-6 million. Assay used: immunoSEQ multiplex PCR; TCRdb lists only in-frame clones, some missing. Of about 59,000 clones in the sample, more than 60% are singletons; the top ten hold 1.8%.

The TCR sequence derives from a person aged 25-85 years with non-small cell lung cancer. The chain employs TRBV7-2 and TRBJ2-5, with D perhaps TRBD1 or TRBD2 (5 bases each). Sequences were derived from blood, sampled at baseline. The CDR3 nucleotides are TGTGCCAGCAGCTTAGCCAGGGAGGAGACCCAGTACTTC. It encodes CASSLAREETQYF.